One and the same sample provided the 27 T cell receptor beta chains below, sequenced in a study of monozygotic twins with inflammatory bowel disease. No DNA is given; TCRdb re-called the 5' RACE reads and lists each CDR3 protein once. This sample's table has 350,000 to 400,000 distinct CDR3 sequences. The material sequenced was blood. These TCRs come from a human donor with ulcerative colitis or Crohn's disease, or a healthy co-twin of an affected twin (not recorded which).

CDR3 amino acids: CASSSGTAKDNEQFF. The gene calls are TRBV6-2 or TRBV6-3 and TRBJ2-1; the D call of TRBD1 rests on TCRdb alone, since no DNA is present to check it. CDR1 and CDR2 from the germline V gene are MNHEY and SVGEGT. The length of the CDR3 is 15 residues.

The chain is built from TRBV7-2 and TRBJ1-4. Germline CDR1 is SGHTA and CDR2 is FQGNSA. This CDR3 spans 15 amino acids. The CDR3 region is CASSFRRTTNEKLFF.

V usage is TRBV30 and J usage is TRBJ2-1; as DNA is missing, the TRBD2 call by TCRdb cannot be tested. The germline CDR1 and CDR2 sequences are GTSNPN and SVGIG (reference sequence). This CDR3 spans 15 amino acids. The chain's CDR3 is CAWSGGLATSDEQFF.

The rearrangement joins TRBV4-1 to TRBJ2-7. The CDR3 covers 15 residues. Germline assignment: CDR1 MGHRA and CDR2 YSYEKL. CDR3 amino acids: CASSQGAGSSYEQYF.

The V gene is TRBV18, the J gene TRBJ2-7; TCRdb indicates TRBD1, and absent DNA this call remains unverified. CDR3 length: 14 residues. Germline V lookup: CDR1 KGHSH, CDR2 LQKENI. CDR3 sequence: CASSPPRGSYEQYF.

J is TRBJ2-3 and V is TRBV19; TCRdb calls TRBD1, which cannot be checked without DNA. The CDR3 has 15 amino acids. Germline CDR1 is LNHDA and CDR2 is SQIVND (reference sequence). This chain's CDR3 is CASSMGTGMTDTQYF.

This chain links TRBV7-9 with TRBJ2-3; the D gene TCRdb calls, TRBD1, cannot be checked with no DNA. The CDR3 consists of 15 residues. Germline V gives CDR1 SEHNR, CDR2 FQNEAQ (reference sequence). CDR3 loop: CASRAGTGTTDTQYF.

The chain is built from TRBV27 and TRBJ2-7; TCRdb indicates TRBD2, and absent DNA this call remains unverified. The V gene's germline CDR1 is MNHEY and CDR2 SMNVEV (reference sequence). CDR3 length: 15 amino acids. The CDR3 protein is CASKSRTSRPVEQYF.

The chain links TRBV25-1 to TRBJ1-1; checking the TCRdb D call of TRBD1 is not possible without DNA. From germline, CDR1 is MGHDK and CDR2 SYGVNS. The CDR3 spans 14 residues. CDR3 protein: CASSGGGRNTEAFF.

This chain links TRBV5-1 with TRBJ2-7; without DNA, the TCRdb call of TRBD2 cannot be checked. This CDR3 has 19 amino acids. The germline gives CDR1 SGHRS, CDR2 YFSETQ. The CDR3 spells CASSWLPGLAGGNPYEQYF.

The gene calls are TRBV12-3 or TRBV12-4 and TRBJ1-3; TCRdb indicates TRBD1, and absent DNA this call remains unverified. CDR3 length equals 15 residues. This CDR3 reads CASSPDRVAGNTIYF.

The chain combines TRBV5-4 with TRBJ1-1; the D call from TCRdb, TRBD1, cannot be confirmed without DNA. The CDR3 is 14 amino acids. Germline assignment: CDR1 SGHNT and CDR2 YYREEE (reference sequence). CDR3 sequence reads: CAHRTGIQDTEAFF. Looking up the rest from reference TRBV5-4 and TRBJ1-1 gives the full variable domain: ETGVTQSPTHLIKTRGQQVTLRCSSQSGHNTVSWYQQALGQGPQFIFQYYREEENGRGNFPPRFSGLQFPNYSSELNVNALELDDSALYLCAHRTGIQDTEAFFGQGTRLTVV.

This sequence joins TRBV7-9 and TRBJ1-4. CDR3 length equals 13 residues. The germline V gene encodes CDR1 SEHNR and CDR2 FQNEAQ (reference sequence). CDR3: CAGQGGPSEKLFF.

The chain employs TRBV11-2 and TRBJ1-2. The V gene's germline CDR1 is SGHAT and CDR2 FQNNGV. There are 14 residues in the CDR3. The CDR3 sequence is CASSLAGGIGGYTF.

The V call is TRBV30, the J call TRBJ2-7. This CDR3 region has 12 residues. Germline V CDR1 and CDR2: GTSNPN, SVGIG (reference sequence). The CDR3 region is CAWSVGSYEQYF.

This chain joins TRBV5-6 and TRBJ2-7; there is no DNA to check the TCRdb D call of TRBD1. The CDR3 runs 14 residues. Per germline, CDR1 SGHDT and CDR2 YYEEEE. CDR3: CASSFGDNFYEQYF. Combining the CDR3 with reference TRBV5-6 and TRBJ2-7 gives the whole variable domain DAGVTQSPTHLIKTRGQQVTLRCSPKSGHDTVSWYQQALGQGPQFIFQYYEEEERQRGNFPDRFSGHQFPNYSSELNVNALLLGDSALYLCASSFGDNFYEQYFGPGTRLTVT.

The rearrangement joins TRBV5-1 to TRBJ2-7. The CDR3 contains 14 residues. CDR1 is SGHRS, CDR2 YFSETQ, per germline. CDR3 residues: CASSLGHLRYEQYF.

The chain couples TRBV5-1 to TRBJ2-7; absent DNA, TCRdb's TRBD1 call cannot be checked. The CDR3 length is 14 residues. Germline CDR1 is SGHRS and CDR2 is YFSETQ. The CDR3 sequence is CASSLVALSYEQYF.

The chain employs TRBV6-1 and TRBJ2-5; absent DNA, TCRdb's TRBD2 call cannot be checked. The CDR3 has 15 amino acids. The germline V gene has CDR1 MNHNS and CDR2 SASEGT. CDR3 residues: CASDRLAGTQETQYF.

This chain links TRBV6-5 with TRBJ2-1; absent DNA, TCRdb's TRBD1 call cannot be checked. CDR1 MNHEY and CDR2 SVGAGI come from the germline V gene. The CDR3 is 11 residues long. CDR3 protein: CASRQRDEQFF.

The chain links TRBV4-1 to TRBJ2-7; TCRdb indicates TRBD1, and absent DNA this call remains unverified. Germline-derived CDR1 and CDR2 are MGHRA and YSYEKL. CDR3 length: 15 residues. The CDR3 spells CASSQAYRLLYEQYF.

The chain uses TRBV6-1 and TRBJ1-1; TCRdb's D call of TRBD1 is untestable without DNA. The V gene's germline CDR1 is MNHNS and CDR2 SASEGT. The length of the CDR3 is 19 residues. The CDR3 reads CASSPRGTVRATRNAEAFF.

The rearrangement uses TRBV24-1 and TRBJ2-7; TCRdb indicates TRBD1, and absent DNA this call remains unverified. This CDR3 region has 18 residues. Germline lookup yields CDR1 KGHDR and CDR2 SFDVKD. CDR3 sequence reads: CATSRSRDRVGFYYEQYF.

The chain joins TRBV19 to TRBJ2-1. This CDR3 is built from 13 residues. Germline lookup yields CDR1 LNHDA and CDR2 SQIVND (reference sequence). The CDR3 loop reads CASSIASNNEQFF.

V is TRBV19 and J is TRBJ2-1; TCRdb proposes TRBD1, but this gene call is untestable without DNA. CDR3 length: 14 amino acids. The germline CDR1 and CDR2 sequences are LNHDA and SQIVND (reference sequence). CDR3: CASSIREIYNEQFF. Supplemented by reference TRBV19 and TRBJ2-1, the full variable domain reads DGGITQSPKYLFRKEGQNVTLSCEQNLNHDAMYWYRQDPGQGLRLIYYSQIVNDFQKGDIAEGYSVSREKKESFPLTVTSAQKNPTAFYLCASSIREIYNEQFFGPGTRLTVL.

The chain is built from TRBV7-7 and TRBJ2-6. The germline V gene encodes CDR1 SSHAT and CDR2 FNYEAQ (reference sequence). There are 16 residues in the CDR3. This CDR3 is CASSLGQVSGANVLTF.

The V gene is TRBV19, the J gene TRBJ1-4. The germline CDR1 and CDR2 sequences are LNHDA and SQIVND (reference sequence). The CDR3 totals 15 residues. CDR3 sequence: CASSIDPREIEKLFF.